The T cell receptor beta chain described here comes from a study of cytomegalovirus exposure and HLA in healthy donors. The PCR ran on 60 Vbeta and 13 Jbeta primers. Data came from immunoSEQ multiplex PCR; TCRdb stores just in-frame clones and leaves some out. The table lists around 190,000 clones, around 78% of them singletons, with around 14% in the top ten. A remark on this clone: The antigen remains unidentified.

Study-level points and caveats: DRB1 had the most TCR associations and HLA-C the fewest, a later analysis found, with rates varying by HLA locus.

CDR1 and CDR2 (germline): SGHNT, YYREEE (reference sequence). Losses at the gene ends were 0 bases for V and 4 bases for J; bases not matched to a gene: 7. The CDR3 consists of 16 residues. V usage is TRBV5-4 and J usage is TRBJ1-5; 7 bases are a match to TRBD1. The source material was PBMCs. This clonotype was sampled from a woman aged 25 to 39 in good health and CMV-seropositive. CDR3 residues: CASSLGGRGENQPQHF. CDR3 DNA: TGTGCCAGCAGCTTGGGTGGCAGGGGGGAGAATCAGCCCCAGCATTTT.